The clone carrying this T cell receptor (beta chain) has only a few counts. Only in-frame clones appear in the TCRdb table, and some are missing; sequencing was by immunoSEQ multiplex PCR. The table includes approximately 27,000 clones, about 81% detected once. Germline CDR1 and CDR2: MGHRA and YSYEKL. The length of the CDR3 is 13 residues. The germline V and J ends were trimmed by 3 bases and 10 bases, with 10 bases remaining between them. Regarding treatment: preoperative locoregional IRX-2 cytokine immunotherapy. Preoperative locoregional IRX-2 cytokine immunotherapy was tested in the phase Ib source study. This sample is drawn from a study of preoperative IRX-2 immunotherapy in early breast cancer.

The sequence derives from a human donor with breast cancer. The material was lymph node tissue, obtained after IRX-2 immunotherapy. V is TRBV4-1 and J is TRBJ1-6; D is perhaps TRBD1 (5 bases). The CDR3 protein is CASSHRRESPLHF. CDR3 nucleotide sequence: TGCGCCAGCAGCCACCGCAGGGAATCACCCCTCCACTTT.